This TCR beta chain is drawn from a study of T cell repertoires in cytomegalovirus infection. Regarding this clonotype: The antigen remains unidentified.

TCRdb ran MiXCR on the reads and lists one entry per CDR3 protein. Among hundreds of thousands of distinct CDR3 sequences, under 40% were seen once, and the ten largest hold 13%. The CDR3 has 16 amino acids. Germline V gene sequence: CDR1 MDHEN, CDR2 SYDVKM. Losses at the gene ends were 3 bases for V and 2 bases for J; bases not matched to a gene: 8. The origin of this receptor is a human donor in good health (CMV status not recorded). Some clones in this sample may be carry-over from other donors' samples. The rearrangement uses TRBV28 and TRBJ2-7; the match to TRBD2 covers 9 bases. The source was cultured CD8+ T cells from PBMCs, collected from culture after CMV antigen stimulation. The CDR3 nucleotides are TGTGCCAGCAGTTTCGAGGCTAGCGGGGCCCCCTACGAGCAGTACGTC. Translating it yields CASSFEASGAPYEQYV.